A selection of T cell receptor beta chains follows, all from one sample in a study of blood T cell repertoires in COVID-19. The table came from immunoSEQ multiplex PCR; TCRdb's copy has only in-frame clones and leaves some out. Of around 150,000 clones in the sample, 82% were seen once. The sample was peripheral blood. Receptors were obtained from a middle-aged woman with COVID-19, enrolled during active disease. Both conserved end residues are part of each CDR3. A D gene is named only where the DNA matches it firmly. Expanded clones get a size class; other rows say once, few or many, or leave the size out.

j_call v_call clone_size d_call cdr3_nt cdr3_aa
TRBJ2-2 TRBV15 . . TGTGCCACCAGCAGAGATGGCAGCAGGGTGGACACCGGGGAGCTGTTTTTT CATSRDGSRVDTGELFF
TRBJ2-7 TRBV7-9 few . TGTGCCAGCAGCTTGACTAGTGTCCACGAGCAGTACTTC CASSLTSVHEQYF
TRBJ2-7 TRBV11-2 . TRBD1 TGTGCCAGCAGCTTCGGGACAGGGGGCTGGTACGAGCAGTACTTC CASSFGTGGWYEQYF
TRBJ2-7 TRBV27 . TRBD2 TGTGCCAGGAAAGGGACTAGCGGGGGTTCCTACGAGCAGTACTTC CARKGTSGGSYEQYF
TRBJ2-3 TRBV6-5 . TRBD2 TGTGCCAGCAGTTACTCGGCGGCGGGGGATGGTACGCAGTATTTT CASSYSAAGDGTQYF
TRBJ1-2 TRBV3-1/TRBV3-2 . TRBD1 TGTGCCAGCAGCCCACGGGACAGGGGCCGGTATGGCTACACCTTC CASSPRDRGRYGYTF
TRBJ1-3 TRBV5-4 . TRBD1 TGTGCCAGCAGCGGGGGACAGTACGACTCTGGAAACACCATATATTTT CASSGGQYDSGNTIYF
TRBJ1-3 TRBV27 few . TGTGCCAGCAGTTTATCGTCGGTTGGGCCACCCTTTCCCCCCATATATTTT CASSLSSVGPPFPPIYF
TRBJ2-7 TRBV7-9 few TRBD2 TGTGCCAGCAGCTCCAGACTAGCGGACTACGAGCAGTACTTC CASSSRLADYEQYF
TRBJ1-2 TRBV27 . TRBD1 TGTGCCAGCAGTCAACAGGGGTCCCTCTATGGCTACACCTTC CASSQQGSLYGYTF
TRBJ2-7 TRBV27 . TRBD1 TGTGCCAGCAGTTTATCGGCAGGACAGGGGGCTAGAGAGCAGTACTTC CASSLSAGQGAREQYF
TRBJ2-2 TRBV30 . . TGTGCCTGGAGTGTACCTGTTTATCGGGGACACGAAAACACCGGGGAGCTGTTTTTT CAWSVPVYRGHENTGELFF
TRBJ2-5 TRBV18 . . TGTGCCAGCTCACCATCTCAGGAGACCCAGTACTTC CASSPSQETQYF
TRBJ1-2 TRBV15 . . TGTGCCACCAGCCTTGACAGGTTTTCTGGCTACACCTTC CATSLDRFSGYTF
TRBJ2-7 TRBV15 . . TGTGCCACCAGCAGAGAGTTAGCGGACTACGAGCAGTACTTC CATSRELADYEQYF
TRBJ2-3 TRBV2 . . TGTGCCAGCAGTGATTGGCAGGGCATGCCCTTGACAGATACGCAGTATTTT CASSDWQGMPLTDTQYF
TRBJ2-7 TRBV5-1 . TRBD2 TGCGCCAGCAGCCTAGGGACTAGCGGGATGGACGAGCAGTACTTC CASSLGTSGMDEQYF
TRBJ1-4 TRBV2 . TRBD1 TGTGCCAGCAGCGACGACAGGGGAAAGAATGAAAAACTGTTTTTT CASSDDRGKNEKLFF